A selection of T cell receptor beta chains follows, all from one sample in a study of regulatory T cells in long-lasting Graves disease. TCRdb ran MiXCR on the multiplex PCR reads and lists one entry per CDR3 protein. The table has about half a million distinct CDR3 sequences, around a fifth seen once. The specimen comprised peripheral blood mononuclear cells (PBMCs), sampled when the disease was refractory, from a patient treated with antithyroid drugs. These receptors originate from a female donor with Graves disease. CDR3s include the opening cysteine and the closing phenylalanine or tryptophan. D genes are given only for firm matches. Rows may omit the clone size; those that give it use once, few, many or a size class.

v_call	j_call	d_call	clone_size	cdr3_aa	cdr3_nt
TRBV6-5	TRBJ1-5	.	many	CASSYADSRYQPQHF	TGTGCCAGCAGTTACGCAGACAGCCGGTATCAGCCCCAGCATTTT
TRBV6-5	TRBJ2-5	TRBD1	few	CASSYLGTEQETQYF	TGTGCCAGCAGTTACTTGGGGACAGAACAAGAGACCCAGTACTTC
TRBV15	TRBJ2-5	.	many	CATSDFSNQETQYF	TGTGCCACCAGCGACTTTTCGAACCAAGAGACCCAGTACTTC
TRBV7-6	TRBJ2-5	TRBD2	few	CASSTAGAQETQYF	TGTGCCAGCAGCACAGCGGGGGCTCAAGAGACCCAGTACTTC
TRBV28	TRBJ1-1	.	many	CASRLRRTNTEAFF	TGTGCCAGCAGACTGCGAAGAACCAACACTGAAGCTTTCTTT
TRBV28	TRBJ1-4	.	few	CATLIRGSVFEKLFF	TGTGCCACCCTTATCAGGGGCAGCGTTTTTGAAAAACTGTTTTTT
TRBV19	TRBJ1-5	.	.	CASEQQLNQPQHF	TGTGCCAGTGAGCAACAACTCAATCAGCCCCAGCATTTT
TRBV11-1	TRBJ2-4	.	few	CASSSGPENIQYF	TGTGCCAGCAGCTCGGGGCCGGAAAACATTCAGTACTTC
TRBV3-1	TRBJ1-3	.	few	CASSQDFTAGNTIYF	TGTGCCAGCAGCCAAGATTTTACGGCTGGAAACACCATATATTTT
TRBV11-2	TRBJ2-5	TRBD1	many	CASSTTDRGGETQYF	TGTGCCAGCAGCACTACGGACAGGGGTGGGGAGACCCAGTACTTC
TRBV29-1	TRBJ2-5	.	.	CSAGRGAETQYF	TGCAGCGCCGGGCGTGGGGCTGAGACCCAGTACTTC
TRBV6-1	TRBJ2-2	TRBD2	few	CASSLAGEAGELFF	TGTGCCAGCAGCTTAGCGGGAGAGGCCGGGGAGCTGTTTTTT
TRBV4-3	TRBJ2-2	.	few	CASRDSTNTGELFF	TGCGCCAGTAGAGACAGTACGAACACCGGGGAGCTGTTTTTT
TRBV29-1	TRBJ2-5	TRBD1	few	CSVEDRGVETQYF	TGCAGCGTGGAGGACAGGGGCGTTGAGACCCAGTACTTC
TRBV10-3	TRBJ1-1	TRBD1	.	CAISERQGLYTEAFF	TGTGCCATCAGTGAGCGACAGGGGCTGTACACTGAAGCTTTCTTT
TRBV27	TRBJ1-2	.	.	CASSLRGNYGCTF	TGTGCCAGCAGTTTACGGGGGAACTATGGCTGCACCTTC
TRBV28	TRBJ2-7	.	.	CASSRAAGNYEQYF	TGTGCCAGCAGTAGAGCCGCCGGGAACTACGAGCAGTACTTC
TRBV24-1	TRBJ1-1	.	many	CATAGASNTEAFF	TGTGCCACAGCCGGGGCCTCAAACACTGAAGCTTTCTTT
TRBV11-2	TRBJ1-4	.	many	CASSLAVGGSNEKLFF	TGTGCCAGCAGCTTAGCGGTAGGGGGATCGAATGAAAAACTGTTTTTT
TRBV2	TRBJ1-1	.	many	CASSQGVGNTEAFF	TGTGCCAGCAGCCAAGGGGTAGGGAACACTGAAGCTTTCTTT
TRBV11-2	TRBJ2-2	.	.	CASSPATGRRFTGELFF	TGTGCCAGCAGCCCCGCCACAGGGCGTCGTTTCACCGGGGAGCTGTTTTTT
TRBV13	TRBJ1-2	.	.	CASSLGRGITAYGYTF	TGTGCCAGCAGCTTAGGCCGGGGAATAACGGCCTATGGCTACACCTTC
TRBV28	TRBJ1-2	.	many	CASGGYGYTF	TGTGCCAGCGGGGGGTATGGCTACACCTTC
TRBV19	TRBJ2-3	TRBD2	.	CASSIGAGITDTQYF	TGTGCCAGTAGTATCGGAGCGGGAATCACAGATACGCAGTATTTT
TRBV7-2	TRBJ1-3	TRBD1	.	CASSSRPGQGSTTIYF	TGTGCCAGCAGCTCCCGTCCGGGACAGGGGTCTACCACCATATATTTT
TRBV5-6	TRBJ2-5	TRBD1	.	CASRIQGAGETQYF	TGTGCCAGCAGGATACAGGGGGCTGGAGAGACCCAGTACTTC
TRBV5-6	TRBJ2-1	.	.	CASSTLDNEQFF	TGTGCCAGCAGCACGTTAGACAATGAGCAGTTCTTC
TRBV28	TRBJ2-2	.	many	CASSLYGTPNTGELFF	TGTGCCAGCAGTTTGTACGGGACGCCGAACACCGGGGAGCTGTTTTTT
TRBV30	TRBJ1-5	.	few	CAWSDGLSNQPQHF	TGTGCCTGGAGTGATGGACTAAGCAATCAGCCCCAGCATTTT
TRBV5-1	TRBJ1-1	.	many	CASSHYRVTEAFF	TGCGCCAGCAGCCATTACAGGGTGACTGAAGCTTTCTTT
TRBV5-5	TRBJ2-2	.	.	CASSWASSVNTGELFF	TGTGCCAGCAGCTGGGCTAGTAGTGTTAACACCGGGGAGCTGTTTTTT
TRBV7-9	TRBJ1-5	.	.	CASTSEGNQPQHF	TGTGCCAGCACATCAGAGGGCAATCAGCCCCAGCATTTT
TRBV5-1	TRBJ2-7	.	many	CASSLGGEDYEQYF	TGCGCCAGCAGCTTAGGGGGTGAGGACTACGAGCAGTACTTC